Shown below are 31 T cell receptor beta chains from a single sample sequenced in a study of OX40 agonist ivuxolimab in advanced cancers. Profiling relied on immunoSEQ multiplex PCR, and the TCRdb table lists in-frame clones only, not all of them. The sample records about 75,000 clones, 70% to 90% being singletons. Sequenced here: CD4+ or CD8+ T cells sorted from blood, sampled in a trial of the OX40 agonist ivuxolimab. The receptors were sampled from an adult with an advanced solid tumor such as melanoma, head and neck, liver or kidney cancer.

J is TRBJ1-4 and V is TRBV6-5; no firm D call. Germline CDR1 MNHEY, CDR2 SVGAGI. This CDR3 comprises 15 residues. V shed 4 bases and J shed 8 bases, with 17 bases lying between them. The CDR3 DNA reads TGTGCCAGCAGTTCTCCTTCTCGGTTAGGAGAAAAACTGTTTTTT. Amino acids: CASSSPSRLGEKLFF.

This clone was counted only a few times. This rearrangement joins TRBV6-6 to TRBJ1-1; D call uncertain. The germline CDR1 and CDR2 sequences are MNHNY and SVGAGI (reference sequence). The CDR3 is made up of 11 amino acids. V was shortened by 4 bases and J by 7 bases, with 7 bases between the two germline ends. The CDR3 DNA is TGTGCCAGCAGTTCCGACCGTGAAGCTTTCTTT. This encodes CASSSDREAFF.

The J gene is TRBJ1-5, the V gene TRBV30, with TRBD1 as a possible D gene (6 bases). The germline V gene encodes CDR1 GTSNPN and CDR2 SVGIG (reference sequence). Deletions cut 4 bases from V and 1 base from J, with 8 bases between. This CDR3 spans 13 amino acids. CDR3 residues: CAWKGGSNQPQHF. In nucleotides, the CDR3 is TGTGCCTGGAAGGGGGGCAGCAATCAGCCCCAGCATTTT.

This clone was recorded a few times. The rearrangement links TRBV27 to TRBJ2-6; D unresolved. The CDR3 length is 15 residues. Per germline, CDR1 MNHEY and CDR2 SMNVEV (reference sequence). Trimming cost V 7 bases and J 0 bases, with 10 bases left between them. The CDR3 here is CASKAGVSGANVLTF. CDR3 sequence (DNA): TGTGCCAGCAAGGCAGGTGTCTCTGGGGCCAACGTCCTGACTTTC.

The rearrangement links TRBV5-4 to TRBJ1-2; D not certain. The CDR3 extends over 11 amino acids. V was clipped by 1 base and J by 2 bases, with 0 bases between them. Germline CDR1 SGHNT, CDR2 YYREEE (reference sequence). DNA of the CDR3: TGTGCCAGCAGCTTGAACTATGGCTACACCTTC. This sequence encodes CASSLNYGYTF.

This chain links TRBV6-6 with TRBJ2-7, with D unresolved. The germline CDR1 and CDR2 sequences are MNHNY and SVGAGI (reference sequence). V was cut by 5 bases and J by 3 bases, with 11 bases left in between. There are 13 residues in the CDR3. CDR3 loop: CASSRLGFYEQYF. CDR3 coding DNA: TGTGCCAGCAGTCGACTGGGATTCTACGAGCAGTACTTC.

V and J are TRBV13 and TRBJ2-2; TRBD2 matches at 13 bases. J gave up 4 bases and V 4 bases, and 3 bases lay outside the gene matches. The germline V gene has CDR1 PRHDT and CDR2 FYEKMQ (reference sequence). This CDR3 is 16 amino acids long. CDR3 loop: CASSSRLAGGTGELFF. DNA of the CDR3: TGTGCCAGCAGCTCCCGACTAGCGGGGGGCACCGGGGAGCTGTTTTTT.

The chain carries TRBV7-2 and TRBJ2-3; 14 nucleotides align to TRBD2. CDR1 and CDR2 (germline): SGHTA, FQGNSA. The ends lost 5 bases at V and 2 bases at J; junction bases unmatched: 9. The CDR3 length is 18 residues. The DNA of the CDR3 is TGTGCCAGCAGCCGTCGGACTAGCGGGAGGTTATACACAGATACGCAGTATTTT. Translation gives CASSRRTSGRLYTDTQYF. The whole variable domain, remainder taken from reference TRBV7-2 and TRBJ2-3, is GAGVSQSPSNKVTEKGKDVELRCDPISGHTALYWYRQSLGQGLEFLIYFQGNSAPDKSGLPSDRFSAERTGGSVSTLTIQRTQQEDSAVYLCASSRRTSGRLYTDTQYFGPGTRLTVL.

The chain is built from TRBV5-8 and TRBJ1-2, with 8 positions matching TRBD1. The CDR3 contains 15 residues. Germline V CDR1 and CDR2: SGHTS, YDEGEE. The ends lost 0 bases at V and 8 bases at J; junction bases unmatched: 9. The CDR3 loop reads CASSLGTGTVGGYTF. CDR3 nucleotide sequence: TGTGCCAGCAGCTTGGGGACAGGGACGGTGGGAGGCTACACCTTC.

V and J are TRBV28 and TRBJ2-5; possible D gene TRBD2, 6 bases. Deletions cut 6 bases from V and 4 bases from J, with 18 bases between. The CDR3 has 15 amino acids. Germline CDR1 MDHEN, CDR2 SYDVKM. The CDR3 nucleotides read TGTGCCAGCAGCCGGGACTTGGGGGACGGAGAGACCCAGTACTTC. Protein sequence: CASSRDLGDGETQYF.

The gene calls are TRBV12-5 and TRBJ2-1, with D perhaps TRBD2 (6 bases). The CDR3 contains 15 residues. The germline CDR1 and CDR2 sequences are LGHNT and FRNRAP. Trimming removed 6 bases from V and 0 bases from J, with 12 bases in between. In nucleotides, the CDR3 is TGTGCTAGTGGGGATAGCGGAGCCTCCTACAATGAGCAGTTCTTC. It yields the protein CASGDSGASYNEQFF.

The chain has TRBV28 and TRBJ1-2, with D unresolved. CDR3 length: 13 amino acids. Germline values: CDR1 MDHEN, CDR2 SYDVKM. V gave up 7 bases and J gave up 8 bases, with 17 bases separating them. CDR3 nucleotide sequence: TGTGCCAGCAACCCATCGGAGGGCGGCGGCTACACCTTC. It encodes CASNPSEGGGYTF.

Of note for this clone: Other DNA sequences within the sample encode an identical CDR3. The V and J genes are TRBV10-3 and TRBJ2-5; unclear D gene. This CDR3 has 11 residues. V was shortened by 3 bases and J by 4 bases, with 3 bases between the two germline ends. Germline V gives CDR1 ENHRY, CDR2 SYGVKD. CDR3 sequence (DNA): TGTGCCATCAGTGATCTAGAGACCCAGTACTTC. This translates into CAISDLETQYF.

The chain combines TRBV11-3 with TRBJ2-3, with 7 bases matching TRBD2. The junction had 6 bases not matched to a gene; V was cut back by 3 bases and J by 0 bases. The CDR3 length is 16 residues. Germline assignment: CDR1 SGHNT and CDR2 YENEEA. The CDR3 region has the DNA TGTGCCAGCAGCTTTGATAGCGGGCCGAGCACAGATACGCAGTATTTT. Translated: CASSFDSGPSTDTQYF. Complete variable domain (other parts from reference TRBV11-3 and TRBJ2-3): EAGVVQSPRYKIIEKKQPVAFWCNPISGHNTLYWYLQNLGQGPELLIRYENEEAVDDSQLPKDRFSAERLKGVDSTLKIQPAELGDSAVYLCASSFDSGPSTDTQYFGPGTRLTVL.

The chain employs TRBV5-4 and TRBJ2-7, with 11 positions matching TRBD1. Germline V gene data show CDR1 as SGHNT and CDR2 as YYREEE (reference sequence). Germline trimming cut 4 bases from V and 2 bases from J; bases unmatched to any gene: 5. This CDR3 has 15 amino acids. CDR3 nucleotides: TGTGCCAGCAGCCTTACGGGACAGGGGGCCTACGAGCAGTACTTC. Protein: CASSLTGQGAYEQYF.

The chain is built from TRBV11-2 and TRBJ1-6, with D possibly TRBD1 on 5 matching bases. Germline CDR1 reads SGHAT; CDR2 reads FQNNGV. Trimming cost V 5 bases and J 6 bases, with 20 bases left between them. CDR3 length: 17 residues. The CDR3 nucleotides are TGTGCCAGCAGCGAACGTGGGGGAACTATCCGTAATTCACCCCTCCACTTT. This translates into CASSERGGTIRNSPLHF.

The chain recombines TRBV28 with TRBJ2-7, with 8 bases fitting TRBD2. The V gene's germline CDR1 is MDHEN and CDR2 SYDVKM. The CDR3 length is 12 residues. Trimming took 8 bases from V and 5 from J; bases not matched to a gene: 5. Written as DNA, the CDR3 is TGTGCCAGCGGGACTAGTATAGACGAGCAGTACTTC. This gives the protein CASGTSIDEQYF.

There are a few counts of this clone. V and J are TRBV7-9 and TRBJ1-1; D unclear. Trimming took off 0 bases at V and 0 bases at J, with 5 bases between the two ends. There are 14 residues in the CDR3. Per the germline V gene, CDR1 is SEHNR and CDR2 is FQNEAQ (reference sequence). This CDR3 reads CASSLAGLNTEAFF. CDR3 in DNA: TGTGCCAGCAGCTTAGCTGGTTTGAACACTGAAGCTTTCTTT. The full variable domain, with the rest looked up from reference TRBV7-9 and TRBJ1-1, is DTGVSQNPRHKITKRGQNVTFRCDPISEHNRLYWYRQTLGQGPEFLTYFQNEAQLEKSRLLSDRFSAERPKGSFSTLEIQRTEQGDSAMYLCASSLAGLNTEAFFGQGTRLTVV.

This clone was seen once. The gene calls are TRBV29-1 and TRBJ1-1; D remains unclear. Germline assignment: CDR1 SQVTM and CDR2 ANQGSEA. V was cut by 5 bases and J by 1 base, with 8 bases left in between. The CDR3 contains 12 residues. The CDR3 DNA sequence: TGCAGCGTTAGAGCGAAGAACACTGAAGCTTTCTTT. Translated, it gives CSVRAKNTEAFF.

The chain carries TRBV11-2 and TRBJ2-3, with D possibly TRBD1 on 5 matching bases. There are 16 residues in the CDR3. V shed 4 bases and J shed 2 bases, with 16 bases lying between them. CDR1 is SGHAT, CDR2 FQNNGV, per germline. CDR3 nucleotide sequence: TGTGCCAGCAGCTCACGTGTGGACACAAACACAGATACGCAGTATTTT. Its protein product is CASSSRVDTNTDTQYF.

This clone has just one count. This chain connects TRBV15 to TRBJ2-2; TRBD1 is a possible D gene (5 bases). The CDR3 consists of 12 residues. Germline values: CDR1 LNHNV, CDR2 YYDKDF (reference sequence). V was clipped by 8 bases and J by 10 bases, with 14 bases between them. CDR3 residues: CATLGQGTELFF. CDR3 nucleotides: TGTGCCACCCTGGGGCAGGGAACGGAGCTGTTTTTT.

This clone occurred a few times. The chain carries TRBV28 and TRBJ1-4; TRBD1 matches at 8 bases. V lost 2 bases and J lost 8; bases outside the gene matches: 1. The CDR3 totals 13 residues. Germline-derived CDR1 and CDR2 are MDHEN and SYDVKM. CDR3 bases: TGTGCCAGCAGTTTAACAGGGGGAGAAAAACTGTTTTTT. Protein product: CASSLTGGEKLFF.

This chain uses TRBV27 with TRBJ1-2, with D perhaps matching TRBD1 (6 bases). The germline V and J ends were trimmed by 1 base and 6 bases, with 12 bases remaining between them. Germline-derived CDR1 and CDR2 are MNHEY and SMNVEV (reference sequence). The CDR3 contains 14 residues. CDR3 nucleotide sequence: TGTGCCAGCAGTTTATGGGGGGGCGAGAATGGCTACACCTTC. This gives the protein CASSLWGGENGYTF.

The rearrangement uses TRBV5-1 and TRBJ1-2; TRBD1 is a possible D gene (5 bases). This CDR3 spans 13 amino acids. CDR1 and CDR2 from the germline V gene are SGHRS and YFSETQ. V lost 0 bases and J lost 7, with 10 bases in between. The CDR3 protein is CASSLDGAGGYTF. In DNA, the CDR3 is TGCGCCAGCAGCTTGGATGGGGCCGGTGGCTACACCTTC.

The chain couples TRBV25-1 to TRBJ2-1; 11 nucleotides align to TRBD2. Per the germline V gene, CDR1 is MGHDK and CDR2 is SYGVNS. The CDR3 has 14 residues. Trimming took 1 base from V and 10 from J; bases not matched to a gene: 3. CDR3 loop: CASSESGTSGEQFF. The CDR3 nucleotides read TGTGCCAGCAGTGAATCAGGGACTAGCGGAGAGCAGTTCTTC.

The table lists this clone with a few counts. This chain's CDR3 is CASSPGTGEETQYF. The CDR3 DNA is TGTGCCAGCTCACCAGGGACAGGGGAAGAGACCCAGTACTTC. The gene calls are TRBV18 and TRBJ2-5, with 10 bases identical to TRBD1. V lost 2 bases to trimming and J lost 3 bases; unmatched junction nucleotides: 0. Germline loops: CDR1 KGHSH, CDR2 LQKENI. This CDR3 is 14 amino acids long.

This sequence joins TRBV5-5 and TRBJ2-3; no clear D gene. Germline CDR1 and CDR2: SGHKS and YYEKEE (reference sequence). Trimming removed 0 bases from V and 2 bases from J, with 13 bases in between. The CDR3 totals 16 residues. CDR3: CASSLGSHILTDTQYF. CDR3 in DNA: TGTGCCAGCAGCTTGGGTTCCCACATCCTCACAGATACGCAGTATTTT.

The V and J genes are TRBV5-4 and TRBJ2-1; D remains ambiguous. Germline V gives CDR1 SGHNT, CDR2 YYREEE (reference sequence). V was trimmed by 4 bases and J by 8 bases, leaving 7 bases between them. The CDR3 spans 11 residues. The CDR3 protein is CASSLGHEQFF. CDR3 in DNA: TGTGCCAGCAGCCTGGGCCATGAGCAGTTCTTC.

The V gene is TRBV9, the J gene TRBJ2-2; a weak D match, TRBD1 (6 bases). CDR1 is SGDLS and CDR2 is YYNGEE in the germline V gene. The ends were cut back, 4 bases at V and 3 bases at J, with 19 bases in the middle. The CDR3 spans 17 residues. CDR3 protein: CASSTYLGAGHTGELFF. CDR3 nucleotide sequence: TGTGCCAGCAGCACTTACCTGGGGGCAGGGCACACCGGGGAGCTGTTTTTT.

The chain is built from TRBV9 and TRBJ1-1; D unclear. With 3 bases removed from V and 5 bases from J, the gap between germline ends came to 11 bases. Germline CDR1 reads SGDLS; CDR2 reads YYNGEE. CDR3 length equals 13 residues. CDR3 sequence (DNA): TGTGCCAGCAGCGCCGCCTTAGGAACTGAAGCTTTCTTT. It codes for CASSAALGTEAFF.

This chain links TRBV6-1 with TRBJ2-7; D is undetermined. V lost 5 bases and J 3 bases, leaving 14 bases between the germline ends. The CDR3 length is 14 residues. Germline V lookup: CDR1 MNHNS, CDR2 SASEGT. This chain's CDR3 is CASSPNYSIYEQYF. The DNA for the CDR3 is TGTGCCAGCAGTCCCAACTATTCTATCTACGAGCAGTACTTC.